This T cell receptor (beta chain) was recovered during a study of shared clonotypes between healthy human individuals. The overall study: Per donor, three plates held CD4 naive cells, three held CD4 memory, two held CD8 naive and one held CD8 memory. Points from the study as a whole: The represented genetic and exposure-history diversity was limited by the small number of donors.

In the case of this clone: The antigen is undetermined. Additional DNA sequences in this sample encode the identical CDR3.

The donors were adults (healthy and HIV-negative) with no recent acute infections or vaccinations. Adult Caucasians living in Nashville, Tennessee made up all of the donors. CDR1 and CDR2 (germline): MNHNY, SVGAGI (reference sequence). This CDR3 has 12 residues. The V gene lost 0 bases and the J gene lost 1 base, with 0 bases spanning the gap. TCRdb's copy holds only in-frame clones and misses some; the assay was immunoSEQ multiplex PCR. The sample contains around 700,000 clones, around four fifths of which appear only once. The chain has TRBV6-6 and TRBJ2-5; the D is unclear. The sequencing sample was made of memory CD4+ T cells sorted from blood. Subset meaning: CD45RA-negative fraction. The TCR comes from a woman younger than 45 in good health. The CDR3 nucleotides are TGTGCCAGCAGTTACTCCCAAGAGACCCAGTACTTC. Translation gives CASSYSQETQYF.